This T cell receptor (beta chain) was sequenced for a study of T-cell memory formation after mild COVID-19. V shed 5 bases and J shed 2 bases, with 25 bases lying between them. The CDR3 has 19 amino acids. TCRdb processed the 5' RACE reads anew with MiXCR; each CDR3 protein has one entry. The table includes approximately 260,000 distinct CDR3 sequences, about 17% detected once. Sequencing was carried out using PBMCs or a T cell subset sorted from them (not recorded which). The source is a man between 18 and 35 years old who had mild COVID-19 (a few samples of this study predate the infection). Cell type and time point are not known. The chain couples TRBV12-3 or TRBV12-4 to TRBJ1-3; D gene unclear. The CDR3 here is CASSPRPYSTLRPGNTIYF. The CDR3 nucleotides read TGTGCCAGCAGTCCACGCCCATACAGCACCCTTAGGCCTGGAAACACCATATATTTT.